This TCR beta chain comes out of a study of T-cell memory formation after mild COVID-19. The table lists this clonotype with a few counts. 5'RACE with constant-segment primers yielded barcoded, UMI-tagged TCR alpha and TCR beta cDNA libraries. TCRdb redid the calling of the 5' RACE reads with MiXCR, one entry per CDR3 protein. This sample has about 430,000 distinct CDR3 sequences, with approximately 19% found just once. The TCR was taken from a man aged 18 to 29 who had mild COVID-19 (a few samples of this study predate the infection). Cell type and time point are not known. The sequencing input was PBMCs or a T cell subset sorted from them (not recorded which).

The CDR3 nucleotides read TGTGCCAGCAGTACCCTGACAGGGAAAACCTACAATGAGCAGTTCTTC. It encodes CASSTLTGKTYNEQFF. The rearrangement links TRBV12-3 or TRBV12-4 to TRBJ2-1; TRBD1 aligns across 7 bases. This CDR3 contains 16 residues. V trimming: 5 bases; J trimming: 2 bases; junction bases outside the gene matches: 9.